This T cell receptor (beta chain) was recorded in a study of T cell changes during pregnancy in multiple sclerosis. CDR3 length equals 12 residues. Germline V gene data show CDR1 as MNHNY and CDR2 as SVGAGI (reference sequence). V gave up 2 bases and J gave up 6 bases, with 7 bases separating them. TCRdb's copy holds only in-frame clones and misses some; the assay was immunoSEQ multiplex PCR. The sample contains more than 15,000 clones, 88% of which appear only once. This clonotype originated in a female donor in good health, enrolled as a control in a pregnancy study. The chain links TRBV6-6 to TRBJ1-2, with D hard to call. The sequenced sample was CD4+ T cells from peripheral blood mononuclear cells, obtained in the first trimester of pregnancy. The CDR3 nucleotides read TGTGCCAGCAGTTACACTAAAGATGGCTACACCTTC. Translating it yields CASSYTKDGYTF.